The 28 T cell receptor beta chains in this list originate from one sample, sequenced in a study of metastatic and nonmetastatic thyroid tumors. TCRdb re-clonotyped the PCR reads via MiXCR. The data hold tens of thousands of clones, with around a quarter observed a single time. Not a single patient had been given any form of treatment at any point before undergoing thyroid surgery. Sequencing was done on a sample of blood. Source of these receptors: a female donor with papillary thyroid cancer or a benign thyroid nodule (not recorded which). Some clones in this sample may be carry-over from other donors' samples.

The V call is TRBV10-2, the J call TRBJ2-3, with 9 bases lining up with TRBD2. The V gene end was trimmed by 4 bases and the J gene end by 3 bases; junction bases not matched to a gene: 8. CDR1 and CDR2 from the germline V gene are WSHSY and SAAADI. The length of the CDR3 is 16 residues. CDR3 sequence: CASSVLAGVVTDTQYF. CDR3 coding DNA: TGCGCCAGCAGTGTTTTAGCGGGAGTGGTTACAGATACGCAGTATTTT.

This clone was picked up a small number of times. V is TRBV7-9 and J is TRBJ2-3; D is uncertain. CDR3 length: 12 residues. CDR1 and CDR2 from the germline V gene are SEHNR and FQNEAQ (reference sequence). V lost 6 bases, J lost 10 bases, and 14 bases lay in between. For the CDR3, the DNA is TGTGCCAGCAGTCATACCCAGGCCGCGCAGTATTTT. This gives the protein CASSHTQAAQYF.

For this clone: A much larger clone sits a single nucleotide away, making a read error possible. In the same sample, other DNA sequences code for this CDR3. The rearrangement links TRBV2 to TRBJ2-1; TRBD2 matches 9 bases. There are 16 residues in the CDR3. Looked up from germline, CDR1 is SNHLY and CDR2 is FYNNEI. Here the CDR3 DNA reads TGTGCCAGCAGGACCCTAGCGGGAAGGCCGGACAATGAACAGTTCTTC. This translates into CASRTLAGRPDNEQFF.

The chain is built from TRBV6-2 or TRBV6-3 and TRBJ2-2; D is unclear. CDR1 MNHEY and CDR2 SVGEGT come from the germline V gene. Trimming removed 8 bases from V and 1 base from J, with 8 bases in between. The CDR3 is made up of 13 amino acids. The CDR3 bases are TGTGCCAGCGAGGACGAGAACACCGGGGAGCTGTTTTTT. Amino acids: CASEDENTGELFF.

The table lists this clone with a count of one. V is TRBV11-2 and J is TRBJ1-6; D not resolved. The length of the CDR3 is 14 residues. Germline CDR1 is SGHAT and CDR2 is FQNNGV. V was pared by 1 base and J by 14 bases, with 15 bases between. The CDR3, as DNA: TGTGCCAGCAGCTTAGGAACGGAACTGGCATCCCTCCACTTT. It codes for CASSLGTELASLHF.

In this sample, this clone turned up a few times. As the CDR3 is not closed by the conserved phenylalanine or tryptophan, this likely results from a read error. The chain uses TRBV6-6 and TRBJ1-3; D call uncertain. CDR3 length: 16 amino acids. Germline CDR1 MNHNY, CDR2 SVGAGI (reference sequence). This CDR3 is CASSYSSGRNGHTIYL. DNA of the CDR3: TGTGCCAGCAGTTACTCGTCCGGGCGGAATGGACACACCATATATTTG.

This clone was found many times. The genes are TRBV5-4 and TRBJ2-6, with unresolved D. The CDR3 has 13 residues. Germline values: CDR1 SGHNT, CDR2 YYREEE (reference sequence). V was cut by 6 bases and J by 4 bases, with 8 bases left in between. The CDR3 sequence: CASTRNGANVLTF. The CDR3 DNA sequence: TGTGCCAGCACCAGGAACGGGGCCAACGTCCTGACTTTC.

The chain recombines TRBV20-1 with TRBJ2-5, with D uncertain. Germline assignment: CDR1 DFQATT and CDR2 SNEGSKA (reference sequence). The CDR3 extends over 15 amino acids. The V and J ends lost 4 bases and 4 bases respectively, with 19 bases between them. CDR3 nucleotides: TGCAGTGCTATTACGGCAGACCGAGTCCCAGAGACCCAGTACTTC. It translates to CSAITADRVPETQYF.

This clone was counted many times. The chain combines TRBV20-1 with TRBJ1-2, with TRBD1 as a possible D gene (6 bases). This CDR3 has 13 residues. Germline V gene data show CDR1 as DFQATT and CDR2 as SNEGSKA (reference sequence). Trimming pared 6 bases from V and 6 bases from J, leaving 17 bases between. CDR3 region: CSAIDQGYHGYTF. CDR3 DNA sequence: TGCAGTGCGATCGATCAGGGGTATCATGGCTACACCTTC.

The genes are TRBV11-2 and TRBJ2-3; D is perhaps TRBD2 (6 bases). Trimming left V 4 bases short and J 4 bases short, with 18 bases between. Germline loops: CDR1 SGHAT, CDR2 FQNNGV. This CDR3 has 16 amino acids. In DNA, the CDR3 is TGTGCCAGCAGCTCCCGGGGGTGTGATTCGGCAGATACGCAGTATTTT. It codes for CASSSRGCDSADTQYF.

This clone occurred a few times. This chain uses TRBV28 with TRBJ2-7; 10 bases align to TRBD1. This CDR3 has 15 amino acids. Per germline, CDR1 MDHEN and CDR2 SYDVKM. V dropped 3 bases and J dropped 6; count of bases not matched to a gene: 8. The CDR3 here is CASSLAGTGDTEQYF. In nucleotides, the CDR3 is TGTGCCAGCAGTTTGGCCGGGACAGGGGATACCGAGCAGTACTTC.

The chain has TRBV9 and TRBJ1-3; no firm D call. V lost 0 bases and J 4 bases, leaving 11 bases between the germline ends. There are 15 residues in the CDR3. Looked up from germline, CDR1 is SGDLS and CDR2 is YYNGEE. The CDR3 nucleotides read TGTGCCAGCAGCGTAGATGTGGTGCTCGGAAACACCATATATTTT. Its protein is CASSVDVVLGNTIYF.

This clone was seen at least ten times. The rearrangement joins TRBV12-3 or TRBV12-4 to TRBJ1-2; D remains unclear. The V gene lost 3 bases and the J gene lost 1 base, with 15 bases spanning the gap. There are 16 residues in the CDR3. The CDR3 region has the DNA TGTGCCAGCAGTTTGTGGCCTAATGAGGGTAACTATGGCTACACCTTC. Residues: CASSLWPNEGNYGYTF.

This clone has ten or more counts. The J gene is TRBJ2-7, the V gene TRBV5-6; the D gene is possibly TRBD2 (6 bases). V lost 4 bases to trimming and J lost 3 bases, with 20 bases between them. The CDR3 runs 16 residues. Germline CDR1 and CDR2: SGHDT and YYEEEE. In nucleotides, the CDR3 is TGTGCCAGCAGCCTACCCGGGGATAGCGGAGACTACGAGCAGTACTTC. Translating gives CASSLPGDSGDYEQYF.

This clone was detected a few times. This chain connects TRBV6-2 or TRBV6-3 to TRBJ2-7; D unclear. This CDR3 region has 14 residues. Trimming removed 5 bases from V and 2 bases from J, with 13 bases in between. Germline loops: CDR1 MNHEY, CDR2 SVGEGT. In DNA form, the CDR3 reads TGTGCCAGCAGTGCCCGCAAGGGTCCCTACGAGCAGTACTTC. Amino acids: CASSARKGPYEQYF.

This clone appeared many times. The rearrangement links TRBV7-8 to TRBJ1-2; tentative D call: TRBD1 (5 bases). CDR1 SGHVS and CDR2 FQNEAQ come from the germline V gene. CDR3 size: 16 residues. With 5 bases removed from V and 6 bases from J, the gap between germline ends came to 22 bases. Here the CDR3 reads CASSLRDSRRLDGYTF. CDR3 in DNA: TGTGCCAGCAGCCTCCGGGACTCCCGGCGTCTGGATGGCTACACCTTC.

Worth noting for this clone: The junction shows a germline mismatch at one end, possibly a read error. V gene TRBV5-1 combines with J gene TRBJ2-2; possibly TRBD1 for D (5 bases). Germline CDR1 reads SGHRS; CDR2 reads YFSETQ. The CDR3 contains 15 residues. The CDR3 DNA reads TGCGCCAGCAGCTTGGGGCAGGGCGTCACCGTGGAGCTGTTTTTT. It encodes CASSLGQGVTVELFF.

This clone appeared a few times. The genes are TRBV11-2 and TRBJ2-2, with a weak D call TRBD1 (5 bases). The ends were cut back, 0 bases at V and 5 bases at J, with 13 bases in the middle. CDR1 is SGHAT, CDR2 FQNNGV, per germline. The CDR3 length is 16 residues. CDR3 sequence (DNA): TGTGCCAGCAGCTTAGATCTGGCAGGGATAACCGGGGAGCTGTTTTTT. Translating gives CASSLDLAGITGELFF.

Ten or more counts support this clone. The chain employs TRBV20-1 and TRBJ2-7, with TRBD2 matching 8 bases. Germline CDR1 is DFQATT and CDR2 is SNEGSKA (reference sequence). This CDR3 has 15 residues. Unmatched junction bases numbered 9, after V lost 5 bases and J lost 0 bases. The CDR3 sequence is CSAPGGRGASYEQYF. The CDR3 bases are TGCAGTGCTCCGGGGGGGAGAGGGGCCTCCTACGAGCAGTACTTC.

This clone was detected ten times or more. The CDR3 spells CASSASGGDTQYF. As DNA, the CDR3 is TGTGCCAGCAGCGCCAGCGGGGGAGATACGCAGTATTTT. This chain links TRBV7-8 with TRBJ2-3; 8 bases match TRBD2. The CDR3 is made up of 13 amino acids. V was clipped by 5 bases and J by 5 bases; unmatched bases: 3. The V gene's germline CDR1 is SGHVS and CDR2 FQNEAQ.

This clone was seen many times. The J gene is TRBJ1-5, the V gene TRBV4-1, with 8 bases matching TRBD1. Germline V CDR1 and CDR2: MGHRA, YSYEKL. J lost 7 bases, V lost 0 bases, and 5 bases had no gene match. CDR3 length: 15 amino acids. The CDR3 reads CASSQEWTGMQPQHF. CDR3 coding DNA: TGCGCCAGCAGCCAAGAATGGACAGGGATGCAGCCCCAGCATTTT.

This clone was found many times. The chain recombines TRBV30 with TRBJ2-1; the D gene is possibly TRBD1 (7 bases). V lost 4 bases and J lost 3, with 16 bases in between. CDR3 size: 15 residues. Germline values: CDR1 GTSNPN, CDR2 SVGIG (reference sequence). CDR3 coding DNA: TGTGCCTGGAATGCAGGGGGGCTCGGCTACAATGAGCAGTTCTTC. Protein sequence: CAWNAGGLGYNEQFF. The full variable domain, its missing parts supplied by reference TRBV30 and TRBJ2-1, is SQTIHQWPATLVQPVGSPLSLECTVEGTSNPNLYWYRQAAGRGLQLLFYSVGIGQISSEVPQNLSASRPQDRQFILSSKKLLLSDSGFYLCAWNAGGLGYNEQFFGPGTRLTVL.

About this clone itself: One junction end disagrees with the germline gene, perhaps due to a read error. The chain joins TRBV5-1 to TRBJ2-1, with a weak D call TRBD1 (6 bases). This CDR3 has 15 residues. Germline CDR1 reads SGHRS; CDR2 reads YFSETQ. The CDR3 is CASSFTGNQYNERFF. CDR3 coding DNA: TGCGCCAGCAGCTTCACAGGGAATCAATACAATGAGCGGTTCTTC.

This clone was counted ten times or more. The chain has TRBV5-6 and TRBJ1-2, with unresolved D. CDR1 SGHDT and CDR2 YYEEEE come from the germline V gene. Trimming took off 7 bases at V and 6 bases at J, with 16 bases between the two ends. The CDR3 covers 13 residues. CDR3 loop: CASSQRDPDGYTF. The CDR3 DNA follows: TGTGCCAGCTCCCAACGGGATCCTGATGGCTACACCTTC.

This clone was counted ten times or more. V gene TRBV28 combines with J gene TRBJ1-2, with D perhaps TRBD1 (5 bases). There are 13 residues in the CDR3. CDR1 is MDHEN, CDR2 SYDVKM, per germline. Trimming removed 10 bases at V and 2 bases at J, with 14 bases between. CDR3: CAITTGDNYGYTF. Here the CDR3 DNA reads TGTGCCATTACGACGGGGGACAACTATGGCTACACCTTC.

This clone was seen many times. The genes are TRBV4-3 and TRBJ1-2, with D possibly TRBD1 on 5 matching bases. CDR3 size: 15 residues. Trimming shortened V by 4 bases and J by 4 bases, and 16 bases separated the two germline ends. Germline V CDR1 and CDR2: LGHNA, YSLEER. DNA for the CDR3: TGCGCCAGCAGCCCAAGTGGACAACTAGCCTATGGCTACACCTTC. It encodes CASSPSGQLAYGYTF.

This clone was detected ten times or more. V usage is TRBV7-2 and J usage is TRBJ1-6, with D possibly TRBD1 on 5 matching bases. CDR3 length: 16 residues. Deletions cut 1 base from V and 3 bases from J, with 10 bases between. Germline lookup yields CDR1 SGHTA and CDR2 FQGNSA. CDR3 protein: CASSLGPGGYNSPLHF. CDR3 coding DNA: TGTGCCAGCAGCTTAGGGCCTGGGGGCTATAATTCACCCCTCCACTTT. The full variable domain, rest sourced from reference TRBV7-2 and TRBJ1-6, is GAGVSQSPSNKVTEKGKDVELRCDPISGHTALYWYRQSLGQGLEFLIYFQGNSAPDKSGLPSDRFSAERTGGSVSTLTIQRTQQEDSAVYLCASSLGPGGYNSPLHFGNGTRLTVT.

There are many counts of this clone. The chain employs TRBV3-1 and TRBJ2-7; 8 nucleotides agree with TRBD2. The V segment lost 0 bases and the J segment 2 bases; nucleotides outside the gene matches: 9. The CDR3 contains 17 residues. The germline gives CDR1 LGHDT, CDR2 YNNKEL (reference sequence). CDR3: CASSQDGLAGPTYEQYF. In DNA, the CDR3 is TGTGCCAGCAGCCAAGACGGCCTAGCGGGCCCCACCTACGAGCAGTACTTC.